The sequence of this T cell receptor (beta chain) was determined in a study of early T cells in non-severe SARS-CoV-2 infection. Study at large: Sequenced bulk RNA came from whole blood that was unsorted, and chains were unpaired. Study observations and caveats: Clonotype matching in VDJdb favored anti-spike CD8 responses and did not capture private and CD4 specificities.

This clonotype was recorded at least ten times. Antigen: not known. Researchers tagged individual cDNA molecules with unique molecular identifiers. TCRdb reanalysed the 5' RACE reads using MiXCR and keeps one entry per CDR3 protein. Counted here are some 110,000 distinct CDR3 sequences, around 14% occurring once; the ten biggest clones make up roughly a fifth. This CDR3 contains 16 residues. Per germline, CDR1 MNHNS and CDR2 SASEGT. V lost 5 bases to trimming and J lost 4 bases; unmatched junction nucleotides: 10. Input material: whole blood. This chain uses TRBV6-1 with TRBJ2-2; 7 positions match TRBD1. The source is an adult who was a healthcare worker with PCR-confirmed SARS-CoV-2 infection or an uninfected control (not recorded which). The CDR3 nucleotides are TGTGCCAGCAGTACCCGGGACAGAGGAACCACCGGGGAGCTGTTTTTT. Translating it yields CASSTRDRGTTGELFF.